This note documents a single TCR beta chain sequence. This record comes from a study of blood T cell repertoires in COVID-19. Study context: T cells, B-cell-depleted T cells, or PBMCs supplied cDNA or gDNA.

In the original workflow: By means of reference gene primer amplification, nucleated cell counts were estimated. The assay was immunoSEQ multiplex PCR, and TCRdb's table has in-frame clones only and misses some. The V and J calls and the clone size are those of that table, but D and trimming were determined from the DNA. Here the sample spans around 100,000 clones, just over 90% being singletons. The CDR3 is made up of 15 amino acids. Losses at the gene ends were 6 bases for V and 1 base for J; bases not matched to a gene: 4. Per germline, CDR1 SGHTS and CDR2 YDEGEE. V is TRBV5-8 and J is TRBJ2-1; 10 bases align to TRBD2. This TCR derives from a man aged 45-65 years with acute or convalescent COVID-19. Source material: peripheral blood. The DNA of the CDR3 is TGTGCCAGCACCTTAGCGGGAGGATCCTACAATGAGCAGTTCTTC. It codes for CASTLAGGSYNEQFF.